Listed below are T cell receptor beta chains from one sample, sequenced in a study of human T cells and chemical hapten exposure. TCRdb processed the reads anew with MiXCR; each CDR3 protein has one entry. The sample contains around 120,000 distinct CDR3 sequences, less than 10% of which appear only once. The sample comprised whole blood. These receptor sequences come from a human donor in good health. Some clones in this sample may be carry-over from other donors' samples. CDR3s include the opening cysteine and the closing phenylalanine or tryptophan. D genes are given only for firm matches. Only some rows state a clone size, as once, few, many or a class for expanded clones.

D,size,J,V,length,CDR3,DNA
TRBD1,many,TRBJ1-5,TRBV7-9,16,CASSSGQGANNQPQHF,TGTGCCAGCAGCTCGGGACAGGGGGCTAATAATCAGCCCCAGCATTTT
TRBD2,many,TRBJ2-1,TRBV6-6,17,CASSYPREGRGYNEQFF,TGTGCCAGCAGTTACCCGAGGGAGGGTCGGGGGTACAATGAGCAGTTCTTC
.,few,TRBJ2-1,TRBV30,12,CAWSPGGNEQFF,TGTGCCTGGAGTCCCGGCGGCAATGAGCAGTTCTTC
.,few,TRBJ2-5,TRBV7-8,15,CASSEQFLQSETQYF,TGTGCCAGCAGCGAACAGTTCCTGCAGAGTGAGACCCAGTACTTC
TRBD1,few,TRBJ2-5,TRBV24-1,15,CATSDPTGGAETQYF,TGTGCCACCAGTGATCCGACAGGGGGCGCAGAGACCCAGTACTTC
TRBD2,many,TRBJ2-2,TRBV19,16,CASRMPGLAFTGELFF,TGTGCCAGTAGAATGCCGGGACTAGCGTTCACCGGGGAGCTGTTTTTT
.,few,TRBJ2-1,TRBV7-6,11,CASSSGLAQFF,TGTGCCAGCAGCTCCGGCCTAGCCCAGTTCTTC
TRBD2,few,TRBJ2-3,TRBV2,18,CASTKPIHSGSSTDTQYF,TGTGCCAGCACCAAGCCAATCCATAGCGGGAGTAGCACAGATACGCAGTATTTT
TRBD1,many,TRBJ2-1,TRBV20-1,16,CSARADGQGSYNEQFF,TGCAGTGCTAGAGCCGATGGACAGGGGTCCTACAATGAGCAGTTCTTC
TRBD1,.,TRBJ1-2,TRBV11-1,14,CASSLTDRAHGYTF,TGTGCCAGCAGCTTAACGGACAGGGCTCATGGCTACACCTTC
TRBD2,.,TRBJ2-1,TRBV5-1,17,CASSLAGASGSKNEQFF,TGCGCCAGCAGCTTGGCCGGGGCTAGCGGGAGTAAAAATGAGCAGTTCTTC
TRBD1,.,TRBJ1-2,TRBV4-2,15,CASSQDDRGDYGYTF,TGTGCCAGCAGCCAAGACGACAGGGGAGACTATGGCTACACCTTC
.,many,TRBJ2-7,TRBV7-8,14,CASSLVTGQYEQYF,TGTGCCAGCAGCTTAGTTACCGGACAGTACGAGCAGTACTTC
.,.,TRBJ1-6,TRBV12-3/TRBV12-4,13,CASTPRANSPLHF,TGTGCCAGCACCCCGAGGGCTAATTCACCCCTCCACTTT
.,few,TRBJ1-2,TRBV10-3,13,CAIREAHNYGYTF,TGTGCCATCAGAGAAGCTCACAACTATGGCTACACCTTC
TRBD2,few,TRBJ2-1,TRBV9,17,CASSSNVAGGLYNEQFF,TGTGCCAGCAGCTCCAACGTAGCGGGGGGGTTGTACAATGAGCAGTTCTTC
.,many,TRBJ2-3,TRBV20-1,13,CSALRTDTDTQYF,TGCAGTGCTCTAAGGACAGACACAGATACGCAGTATTTT
.,many,TRBJ1-5,TRBV12-3/TRBV12-4,17,CASSFFAGGASNQPQHF,TGTGCCAGCAGTTTTTTCGCCGGAGGGGCTAGCAATCAGCCCCAGCATTTT
.,.,TRBJ2-6,TRBV4-3,15,CASSQSLRGANVLTF,TGCGCCAGCAGCCAAAGTTTGCGGGGGGCCAACGTCCTGACTTTC
.,few,TRBJ2-1,TRBV7-6,15,CASSPPGLSYNEQFF,TGTGCCAGCAGCCCACCGGGACTCAGCTACAATGAGCAGTTCTTC
TRBD1,many,TRBJ1-1,TRBV4-1,15,CASSQMTGANTEAFF,TGCGCCAGCAGCCAAATGACAGGGGCGAACACTGAAGCTTTCTTT
.,few,TRBJ1-1,TRBV6-1,15,CASSEETGPSTEAFF,TGTGCCAGCAGTGAAGAAACAGGGCCTAGCACTGAAGCTTTCTTT
.,many,TRBJ1-1,TRBV6-5,16,CASSTGPREMNTEAFF,TGTGCCAGCAGTACGGGCCCCAGGGAAATGAACACTGAAGCTTTCTTT
.,few,TRBJ2-1,TRBV7-8,15,CASSRTRSSYNEQFF,TGTGCCAGCAGCCGGACGCGAAGCTCCTACAATGAGCAGTTCTTC
TRBD1,many,TRBJ2-2,TRBV20-1,14,CSARRDRAAGELFF,TGCAGTGCTAGACGGGACAGGGCGGCCGGGGAGCTGTTTTTT
TRBD2,.,TRBJ2-3,TRBV20-1,19,CSARGEVSGGGGPTDTQYF,TGCAGTGCTAGAGGAGAAGTCAGCGGGGGTGGGGGGCCCACAGATACGCAGTATTTT
.,.,TRBJ2-7,TRBV11-2,14,CASSSAGTSYEQYF,TGTGCCAGCAGCTCGGCAGGCACATCCTACGAGCAGTACTTC
.,many,TRBJ2-3,TRBV3-1,15,CASSQDVFPTDTQYF,TGTGCCAGCAGCCAAGACGTGTTTCCCACAGATACGCAGTATTTT
.,many,TRBJ1-4,TRBV11-2,15,CASRTTGTRNEKLFF,TGTGCCAGCAGAACGACCGGGACTAGAAATGAAAAACTGTTTTTT
.,many,TRBJ1-2,TRBV9,15,CASSYELGSDYGYTF,TGTGCCAGCAGCTACGAGTTAGGGTCAGACTATGGCTACACCTTC
TRBD2,many,TRBJ2-7,TRBV6-2/TRBV6-3,18,CASRDPNNGLAISYEQYF,TGTGCCAGCAGGGACCCCAACAACGGACTAGCGATCTCCTACGAGCAGTACTTC
TRBD2,few,TRBJ2-6,TRBV6-5,19,CASSFSSGRDYSGANVLTF,TGTGCCAGCAGTTTCAGTAGCGGGAGGGACTACTCTGGGGCCAACGTCCTGACTTTC
TRBD1,few,TRBJ2-2,TRBV5-5,16,CASSSTGGSAAGELFF,TGTGCCAGCAGCTCTACAGGGGGCTCCGCAGCCGGGGAGCTGTTTTTT
TRBD1,many,TRBJ2-3,TRBV5-1,21,CASSLVWTRDRGRLFTDTQYF,TGCGCCAGCAGCTTGGTGTGGACCCGGGACAGGGGCCGCCTTTTCACAGATACGCAGTATTTT
.,.,TRBJ2-2,TRBV12-3/TRBV12-4,14,CASSQGRNTGELFF,TGTGCCAGCAGCCAGGGGAGGAACACCGGGGAGCTGTTTTTT
.,many,TRBJ1-6,TRBV19,15,CASNEVSSNNSPLHF,TGTGCCAGTAACGAGGTCAGCTCTAATAATTCACCCCTCCACTTT
.,few,TRBJ1-5,TRBV6-2/TRBV6-3,16,CASSQTAIDSNQPQHF,TGTGCCAGCAGCCAAACGGCGATCGACAGCAATCAGCCCCAGCATTTT
.,.,TRBJ2-3,TRBV10-3,13,CAISESRENTQYF,TGTGCCATCAGTGAGTCGCGGGAAAATACGCAGTATTTT
TRBD1,many,TRBJ2-1,TRBV4-3,14,CASSHDTGVDEQFF,TGCGCCAGCAGCCACGATACAGGGGTCGATGAGCAGTTCTTC
.,few,TRBJ2-6,TRBV10-2,15,CASSSRDPGANVLTF,TGCGCCAGCAGTTCTCGGGACCCTGGGGCCAACGTCCTGACTTTC
.,few,TRBJ1-1,TRBV7-8,9,CASGSGAFF,TGTGCCAGCGGATCGGGAGCTTTCTTT
TRBD1,many,TRBJ2-7,TRBV7-6,18,CASSPLLGQGIVSYEQYF,TGTGCCAGCAGCCCCTTGCTAGGACAGGGGATTGTTTCCTACGAGCAGTACTTC